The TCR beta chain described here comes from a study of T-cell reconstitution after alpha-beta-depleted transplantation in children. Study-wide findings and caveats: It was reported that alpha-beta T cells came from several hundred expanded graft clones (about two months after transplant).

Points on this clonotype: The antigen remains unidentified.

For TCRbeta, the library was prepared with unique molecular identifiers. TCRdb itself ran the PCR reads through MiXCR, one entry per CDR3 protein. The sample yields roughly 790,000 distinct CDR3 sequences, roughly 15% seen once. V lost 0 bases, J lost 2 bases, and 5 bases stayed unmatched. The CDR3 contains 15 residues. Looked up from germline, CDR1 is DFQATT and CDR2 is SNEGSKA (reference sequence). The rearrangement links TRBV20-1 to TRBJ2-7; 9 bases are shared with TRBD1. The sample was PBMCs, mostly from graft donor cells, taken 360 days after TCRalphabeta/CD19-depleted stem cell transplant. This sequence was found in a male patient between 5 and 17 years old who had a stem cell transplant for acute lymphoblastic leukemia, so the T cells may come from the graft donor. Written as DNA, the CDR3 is TGCAGTGCTAGAGACGACAGGGGGGACACCTACGAGCAGTACTTC. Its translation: CSARDDRGDTYEQYF.